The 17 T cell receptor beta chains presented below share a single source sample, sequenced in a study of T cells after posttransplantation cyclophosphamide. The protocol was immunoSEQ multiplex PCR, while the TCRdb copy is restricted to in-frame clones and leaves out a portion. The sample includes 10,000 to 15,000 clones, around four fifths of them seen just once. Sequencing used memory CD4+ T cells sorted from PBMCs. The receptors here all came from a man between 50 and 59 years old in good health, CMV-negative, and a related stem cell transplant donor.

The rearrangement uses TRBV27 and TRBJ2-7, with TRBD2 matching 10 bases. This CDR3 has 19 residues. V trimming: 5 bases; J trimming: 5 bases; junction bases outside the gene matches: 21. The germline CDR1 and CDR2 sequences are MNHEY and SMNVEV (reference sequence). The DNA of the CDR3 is TGTGCCAGCAGTGAAGTTGGGGGGTCTAGCGGGAGTTCTAGACACGAGCAGTACTTC. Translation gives CASSEVGGSSGSSRHEQYF.

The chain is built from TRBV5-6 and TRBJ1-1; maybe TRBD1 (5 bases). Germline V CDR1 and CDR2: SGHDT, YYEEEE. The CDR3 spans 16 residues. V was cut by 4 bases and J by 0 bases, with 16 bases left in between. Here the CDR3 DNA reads TGTGCCAGCAGCCGAGGACACAATTTCTTGAACACTGAAGCTTTCTTT. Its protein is CASSRGHNFLNTEAFF. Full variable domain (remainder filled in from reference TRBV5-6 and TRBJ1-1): DAGVTQSPTHLIKTRGQQVTLRCSPKSGHDTVSWYQQALGQGPQFIFQYYEEEERQRGNFPDRFSGHQFPNYSSELNVNALLLGDSALYLCASSRGHNFLNTEAFFGQGTRLTVV.

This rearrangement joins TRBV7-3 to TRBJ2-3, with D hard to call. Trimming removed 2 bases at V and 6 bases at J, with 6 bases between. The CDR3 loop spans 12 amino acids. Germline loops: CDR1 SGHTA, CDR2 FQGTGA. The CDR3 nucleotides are TGTGCCAGCAGCTTATTCGGGGATACGCAGTATTTT. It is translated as CASSLFGDTQYF.

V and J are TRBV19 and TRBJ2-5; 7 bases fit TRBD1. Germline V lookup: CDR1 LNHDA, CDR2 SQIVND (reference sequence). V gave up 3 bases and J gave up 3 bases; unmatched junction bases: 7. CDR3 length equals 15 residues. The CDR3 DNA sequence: TGTGCCAGTAGTATGATAGGGGGCGCGAAAGAGACCCAGTACTTC. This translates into CASSMIGGAKETQYF.

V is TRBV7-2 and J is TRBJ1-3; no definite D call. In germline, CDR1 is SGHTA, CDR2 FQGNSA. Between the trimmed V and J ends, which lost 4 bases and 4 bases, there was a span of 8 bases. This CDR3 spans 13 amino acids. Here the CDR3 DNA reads TGTGCCAGCAGCTCCAGGTCGGGAAACACCATATATTTT. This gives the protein CASSSRSGNTIYF.

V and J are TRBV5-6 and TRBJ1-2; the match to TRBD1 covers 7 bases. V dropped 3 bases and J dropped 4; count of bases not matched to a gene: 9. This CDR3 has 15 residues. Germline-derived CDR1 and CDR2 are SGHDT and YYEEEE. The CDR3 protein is CASSWGQLLTYGYTF. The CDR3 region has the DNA TGTGCCAGCAGCTGGGGACAGCTTCTTACCTATGGCTACACCTTC.

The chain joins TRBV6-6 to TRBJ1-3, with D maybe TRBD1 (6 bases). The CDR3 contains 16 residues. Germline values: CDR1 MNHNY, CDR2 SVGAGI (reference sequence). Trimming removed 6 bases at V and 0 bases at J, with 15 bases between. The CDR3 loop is CASRDLRGVSGNTIYF. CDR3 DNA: TGTGCCAGCAGGGACCTCAGGGGCGTCTCTGGAAACACCATATATTTT.

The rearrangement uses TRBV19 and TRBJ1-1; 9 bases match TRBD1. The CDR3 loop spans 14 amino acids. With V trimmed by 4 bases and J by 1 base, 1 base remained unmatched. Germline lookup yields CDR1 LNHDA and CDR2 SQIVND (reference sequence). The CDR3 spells CASSRGQGNTEAFF. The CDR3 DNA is TGTGCCAGTAGTAGGGGACAGGGGAACACTGAAGCTTTCTTT.

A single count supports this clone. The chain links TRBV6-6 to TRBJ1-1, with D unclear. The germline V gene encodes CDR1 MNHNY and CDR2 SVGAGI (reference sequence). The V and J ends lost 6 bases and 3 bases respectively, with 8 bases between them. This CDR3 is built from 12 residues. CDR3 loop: CASSQQYTEAFF. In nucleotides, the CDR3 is TGTGCCAGCAGCCAACAGTACACTGAAGCTTTCTTT.

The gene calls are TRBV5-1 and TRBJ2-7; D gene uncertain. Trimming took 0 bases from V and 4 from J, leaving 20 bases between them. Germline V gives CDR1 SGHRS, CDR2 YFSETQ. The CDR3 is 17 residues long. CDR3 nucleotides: TGCGCCAGCAGCTTGGCCGTGTCTAGTGTGGTGGTTTACGAGCAGTACTTC. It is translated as CASSLAVSSVVVYEQYF.

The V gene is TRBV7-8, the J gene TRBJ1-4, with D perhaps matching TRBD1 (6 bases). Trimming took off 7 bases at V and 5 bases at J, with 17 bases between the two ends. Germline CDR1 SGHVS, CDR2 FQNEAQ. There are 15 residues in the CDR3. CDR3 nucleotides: TGTGCCAGCAAAAACCTGGGGGCGCGGAATGAAAAACTGTTTTTT. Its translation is CASKNLGARNEKLFF.

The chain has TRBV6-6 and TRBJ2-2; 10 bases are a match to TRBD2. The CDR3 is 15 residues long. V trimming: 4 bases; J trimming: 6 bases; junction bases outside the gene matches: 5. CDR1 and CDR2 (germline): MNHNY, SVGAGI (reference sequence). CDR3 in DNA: TGTGCCAGCAGTTCCCTCCTAGCGGGGGCCGGGGAGCTGTTTTTT. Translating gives CASSSLLAGAGELFF.

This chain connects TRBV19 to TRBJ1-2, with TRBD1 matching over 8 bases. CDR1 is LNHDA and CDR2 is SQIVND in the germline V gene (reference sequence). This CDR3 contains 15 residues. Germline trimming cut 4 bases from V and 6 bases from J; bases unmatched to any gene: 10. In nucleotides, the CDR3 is TGTGCCAGTAGTAGCACGCAGGGACAGGATAATGGCTACACCTTC. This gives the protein CASSSTQGQDNGYTF. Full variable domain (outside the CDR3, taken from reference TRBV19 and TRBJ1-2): DGGITQSPKYLFRKEGQNVTLSCEQNLNHDAMYWYRQDPGQGLRLIYYSQIVNDFQKGDIAEGYSVSREKKESFPLTVTSAQKNPTAFYLCASSSTQGQDNGYTFGSGTRLTVV.

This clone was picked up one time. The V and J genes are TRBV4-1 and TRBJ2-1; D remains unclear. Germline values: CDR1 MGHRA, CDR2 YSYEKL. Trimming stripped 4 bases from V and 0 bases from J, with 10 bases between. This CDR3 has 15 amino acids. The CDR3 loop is CASSLQVGSYNEQFF. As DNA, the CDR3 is TGCGCCAGCAGCCTTCAGGTGGGCTCCTACAATGAGCAGTTCTTC.

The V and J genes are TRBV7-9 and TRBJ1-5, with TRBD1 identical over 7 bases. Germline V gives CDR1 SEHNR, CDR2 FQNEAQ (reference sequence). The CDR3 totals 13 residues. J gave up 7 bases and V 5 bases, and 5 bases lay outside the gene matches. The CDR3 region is CASSKGAGQPQHF. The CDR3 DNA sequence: TGTGCCAGCAGCAAGGGGGCAGGGCAGCCCCAGCATTTT.

The CDR3 DNA sequence: TGCGCCAGCAGCCTAGAGACAGGGAACTATGGCTACACCTTC. It codes for CASSLETGNYGYTF. V gene TRBV4-1 combines with J gene TRBJ1-2; TRBD1 aligns across 7 bases. V was pared by 4 bases and J by 2 bases, with 4 bases of the junction left unmatched. CDR3 length: 14 amino acids. Germline CDR1 is MGHRA and CDR2 is YSYEKL.

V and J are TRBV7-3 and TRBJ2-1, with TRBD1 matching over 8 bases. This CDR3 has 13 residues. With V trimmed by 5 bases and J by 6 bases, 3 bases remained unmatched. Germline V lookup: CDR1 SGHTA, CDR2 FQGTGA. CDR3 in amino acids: CASSRGQGNEQFF. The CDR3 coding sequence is TGTGCCAGCAGCCGCGGACAGGGCAATGAGCAGTTCTTC.